Shown below are 24 T cell receptor beta chains from a single sample sequenced in a study of blood T cell repertoires in COVID-19. Some clones are missing from TCRdb's copy, which holds only in-frame ones; the method was immunoSEQ multiplex PCR. This sample yields approximately 130,000 clones, of which approximately 86% are seen a single time; around 17% belongs to the top ten. Source material: peripheral blood. The receptors were sampled from a woman aged 45-65 years who had recovered from COVID-19.

J is TRBJ1-1 and V is TRBV21-1. TRBV21-1 is flagged as a pseudogene. This CDR3 has 15 amino acids. In nucleotides, the CDR3 is TGTGCCAGCAGCAAACCGGGGAGGGGGAACACTGAAGCTTTCTTT. Translation: CASSKPGRGNTEAFF.

For the CDR3, the DNA is TGTGCCAGCAGCTCAGGGGACCGACGGGTAGGAGAGACCCAGTACTTC. Its translation: CASSSGDRRVGETQYF. This rearrangement joins TRBV7-9 to TRBJ2-5, with a weak D call TRBD1 (6 bases). Trimming left V 4 bases short and J 4 bases short, with 19 bases between. This CDR3 region has 16 residues. In germline, CDR1 is SEHNR, CDR2 FQNEAQ (reference sequence).

The V gene is TRBV7-9, the J gene TRBJ2-7; 7 positions agree with TRBD1. The CDR3 extends over 16 amino acids. The V gene's germline CDR1 is SEHNR and CDR2 FQNEAQ (reference sequence). V lost 3 bases and J lost 0; bases outside the gene matches: 8. This chain's CDR3 is CASSFPLQGYSYEQYF. The CDR3 DNA follows: TGTGCCAGCAGCTTCCCCCTACAGGGGTACTCCTACGAGCAGTACTTC.

The V gene is TRBV5-5, the J gene TRBJ2-7; 8 nucleotides line up with TRBD1. The germline gives CDR1 SGHKS, CDR2 YYEKEE (reference sequence). The CDR3 loop spans 14 amino acids. V gave up 0 bases and J gave up 5 bases; unmatched junction bases: 4. In DNA form, the CDR3 reads TGTGCCAGCAGCTTGGGGACAGGGATCCACGAGCAGTACTTC. This encodes CASSLGTGIHEQYF.

This clone was counted only a few times. This rearrangement joins TRBV20-1 to TRBJ2-5, with 10 bases fitting TRBD2. The trim removed 3 bases at V and 5 bases at J, leaving 6 bases unmatched. Looked up from germline, CDR1 is DFQATT and CDR2 is SNEGSKA (reference sequence). This CDR3 comprises 14 residues. The DNA for the CDR3 is TGCAGTGCTAGTACTAGCGGGACGCATGAGACCCAGTACTTC. Translation: CSASTSGTHETQYF.

The chain is built from TRBV7-9 and TRBJ2-2, with D possibly matching TRBD2 (6 bases). The length of the CDR3 is 15 residues. Germline values: CDR1 SEHNR, CDR2 FQNEAQ (reference sequence). Trimming removed 4 bases from V and 1 base from J, with 10 bases in between. The CDR3: CASSWVAENTGELFF. The CDR3 nucleotides read TGTGCCAGCAGCTGGGTAGCGGAGAACACCGGGGAGCTGTTTTTT.

V usage is TRBV6-1 and J usage is TRBJ2-1; TRBD1 is a possible D gene (6 bases). The CDR3 is made up of 14 amino acids. Germline CDR1 and CDR2: MNHNS and SASEGT. The V gene lost 1 base and the J gene lost 5 bases, with 9 bases spanning the gap. The CDR3 DNA is TGTGCCAGCAGTGAAGGGACAGCTAACAATGAGCAGTTCTTC. Its translation: CASSEGTANNEQFF.

This chain links TRBV6-5 with TRBJ1-2; 9 bases match TRBD1. The ends lost 6 bases at V and 4 bases at J; junction bases unmatched: 6. The length of the CDR3 is 14 residues. CDR1 MNHEY and CDR2 SVGAGI come from the germline V gene. The chain's CDR3 is CASRKTGGAYGYTF. The CDR3 DNA reads TGTGCCAGCAGAAAGACAGGGGGAGCCTATGGCTACACCTTC.

This clone was picked up a small number of times. This chain connects TRBV30 to TRBJ1-2; the D is unclear. Trimming removed 8 bases at V and 8 bases at J, with 15 bases between. The CDR3 totals 11 residues. In germline, CDR1 is GTSNPN, CDR2 SVGIG (reference sequence). DNA of the CDR3: TGTGCCCTACAGCCCAGCCTCGGCTACACCTTC. It encodes CALQPSLGYTF.

The rearrangement uses TRBV7-3 and TRBJ2-1; D uncertain. The germline V gene encodes CDR1 SGHTA and CDR2 FQGTGA. The CDR3 covers 13 residues. Trimming pared 5 bases from V and 10 bases from J, leaving 15 bases between. The CDR3: CASSPPGWREQFF. CDR3 bases: TGTGCCAGCAGCCCCCCTGGATGGAGAGAGCAGTTCTTC.

This chain uses TRBV18 with TRBJ1-1; 9 positions match TRBD1. Losses at the gene ends were 3 bases for V and 3 bases for J; bases not matched to a gene: 8. The CDR3 is 16 residues long. Germline V CDR1 and CDR2: KGHSH, LQKENI. The CDR3 DNA follows: TGTGCCAGCTCACCCTTAGGGACAGGGAGAGACACTGAAGCTTTCTTT. It translates to CASSPLGTGRDTEAFF.

The chain links TRBV5-1 to TRBJ2-7; a weak D match, TRBD1 (6 bases). Germline-derived CDR1 and CDR2 are SGHRS and YFSETQ. CDR3 length: 14 amino acids. Trimming cost V 5 bases and J 4 bases, with 16 bases left between them. The CDR3 reads CASRLTGFGYEQYF. Written as DNA, the CDR3 is TGCGCCAGCAGACTCACAGGGTTCGGGTACGAGCAGTACTTC.

The chain recombines TRBV27 with TRBJ1-6; no reliable D call. Trimming stripped 2 bases from V and 6 bases from J, with 11 bases between. This CDR3 has 15 residues. Germline lookup yields CDR1 MNHEY and CDR2 SMNVEV (reference sequence). The CDR3 sequence is CASSLNWAANSPLHF. CDR3 nucleotide sequence: TGTGCCAGCAGTTTAAATTGGGCAGCTAATTCACCCCTCCACTTT.

The genes are TRBV5-1 and TRBJ1-5; 9 bases are a match to TRBD1. The CDR3 extends over 14 amino acids. J lost 7 bases, V lost 4 bases, and 6 bases had no gene match. The germline CDR1 and CDR2 sequences are SGHRS and YFSETQ. The CDR3 here is CASSLQGAGQPQHF. Written as DNA, the CDR3 is TGCGCCAGCAGCCTACAGGGGGCTGGGCAGCCCCAGCATTTT.

The rearrangement joins TRBV6-5 to TRBJ2-3; 10 nucleotides agree with TRBD2. CDR1 and CDR2 from the germline V gene are MNHEY and SVGAGI. The CDR3 is made up of 15 amino acids. V gave up 8 bases and J gave up 2 bases; unmatched junction bases: 7. In DNA, the CDR3 is TGTGCCAGCTCTAGGACTAGCGGCTACACAGATACGCAGTATTTT. Translated, it gives CASSRTSGYTDTQYF.

This sequence joins TRBV7-2 and TRBJ2-3; TRBD1 might be the D (7 bases). The CDR3 length is 14 residues. The germline V gene has CDR1 SGHTA and CDR2 FQGNSA. V was clipped by 2 bases and J by 8 bases, with 14 bases between them. CDR3 sequence reads: CASSLSQGGPTQYF. The DNA of the CDR3 is TGTGCCAGCAGCTTATCTCAGGGGGGCCCTACGCAGTATTTT.

This chain connects TRBV10-3 to TRBJ1-3, with TRBD1 as a possible D gene (5 bases). CDR3 size: 14 residues. Germline CDR1 ENHRY, CDR2 SYGVKD. Trimming removed 11 bases from V and 0 bases from J, with 14 bases in between. The CDR3, as DNA: TGTGCCGTAGACAGTGAGAGCTCTGGAAACACCATATATTTT. Translation gives CAVDSESSGNTIYF.

The genes are TRBV11-2 and TRBJ2-1; D possibly corresponds to TRBD2 (7 bases). The CDR3 runs to 18 residues. The V and J ends lost 4 bases and 0 bases respectively, with 19 bases between them. Germline CDR1 reads SGHAT; CDR2 reads FQNNGV. The CDR3 DNA is TGTGCCAGCAGCTCCTGGAGGGGGGGGATTAGCTCCTACAATGAGCAGTTCTTC. Protein product: CASSSWRGGISSYNEQFF.

The chain combines TRBV30 with TRBJ2-4, with 8 bases that match TRBD2. The V and J ends lost 6 bases and 2 bases, in that order; junction bases with no gene match: 3. CDR3 size: 13 residues. Per germline, CDR1 GTSNPN and CDR2 SVGIG (reference sequence). This CDR3 is CACRLASKNIQYF. The DNA for the CDR3 is TGTGCCTGTCGACTAGCGTCCAAAAACATTCAGTACTTC.

V gene TRBV7-2 combines with J gene TRBJ2-5, with D possibly matching TRBD2 (5 bases). Germline V CDR1 and CDR2: SGHTA, FQGNSA. This CDR3 comprises 14 residues. V was trimmed by 5 bases and J by 2 bases, leaving 12 bases between them. CDR3 nucleotide sequence: TGTGCCAGCAGCCCCCCCGGACTTCAAGAGACCCAGTACTTC. Its protein is CASSPPGLQETQYF.

V gene TRBV19 combines with J gene TRBJ2-1; 9 bases are shared with TRBD1. The V gene's germline CDR1 is LNHDA and CDR2 SQIVND (reference sequence). V trimming: 7 bases; J trimming: 4 bases; junction bases outside the gene matches: 14. The CDR3 has 17 residues. The CDR3 DNA reads TGTGCCAGTACGAAGACAGGGGGAATTTCCACTTACAATGAGCAGTTCTTC. Protein: CASTKTGGISTYNEQFF. Full variable domain (outside the CDR3, taken from reference TRBV19 and TRBJ2-1): DGGITQSPKYLFRKEGQNVTLSCEQNLNHDAMYWYRQDPGQGLRLIYYSQIVNDFQKGDIAEGYSVSREKKESFPLTVTSAQKNPTAFYLCASTKTGGISTYNEQFFGPGTRLTVL.

J is TRBJ1-2 and V is TRBV7-3; TRBD1 matches at 7 bases. From germline, CDR1 is SGHTA and CDR2 FQGTGA. The CDR3 has 17 residues. J was trimmed by 4 bases and V by 4 bases; bases with no gene match: 15. CDR3 region: CASSSWPAGQSPYGYTF. The CDR3 DNA reads TGTGCCAGCAGCTCATGGCCCGCGGGACAGAGTCCCTATGGCTACACCTTC. Using reference TRBV7-3 and TRBJ1-2 for the parts outside the CDR3, the full variable domain is GAGVSQTPSNKVTEKGKYVELRCDPISGHTALYWYRQSLGQGPEFLIYFQGTGAADDSGLPNDRFFAVRPEGSVSTLKIQRTERGDSAVYLCASSSWPAGQSPYGYTFGSGTRLTVV.

The V and J genes are TRBV19 and TRBJ1-2; D remains ambiguous. Trimming left V 3 bases short and J 0 bases short, with 11 bases between. Germline V lookup: CDR1 LNHDA, CDR2 SQIVND (reference sequence). The CDR3 spans 15 residues. The CDR3 DNA sequence: TGTGCCAGTAGTATCTGGCAGGACTCTAACTATGGCTACACCTTC. Residues: CASSIWQDSNYGYTF.

This clone was found a few times. The rearrangement joins TRBV30 to TRBJ1-5; D is unresolved. The CDR3 spans 13 residues. Between the trimmed V and J ends, which lost 3 bases and 5 bases, there was a span of 11 bases. Looked up from germline, CDR1 is GTSNPN and CDR2 is SVGIG (reference sequence). The CDR3 loop reads CAWRSRRDQPQHF. The CDR3 DNA follows: TGTGCCTGGAGAAGTAGGAGGGATCAGCCCCAGCATTTT.